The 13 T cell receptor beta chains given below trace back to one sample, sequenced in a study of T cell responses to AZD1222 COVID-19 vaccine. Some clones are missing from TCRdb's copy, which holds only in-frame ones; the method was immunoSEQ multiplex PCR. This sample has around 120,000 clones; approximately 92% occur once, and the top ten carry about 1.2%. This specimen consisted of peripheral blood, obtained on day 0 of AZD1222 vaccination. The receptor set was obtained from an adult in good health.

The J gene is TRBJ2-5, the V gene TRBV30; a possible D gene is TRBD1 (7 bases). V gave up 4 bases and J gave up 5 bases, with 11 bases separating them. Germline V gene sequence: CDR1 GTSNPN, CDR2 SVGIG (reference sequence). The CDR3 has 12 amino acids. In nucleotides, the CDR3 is TGTGCCTGGAACCCAGGGGGGGAGACCCAGTACTTC. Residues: CAWNPGGETQYF.

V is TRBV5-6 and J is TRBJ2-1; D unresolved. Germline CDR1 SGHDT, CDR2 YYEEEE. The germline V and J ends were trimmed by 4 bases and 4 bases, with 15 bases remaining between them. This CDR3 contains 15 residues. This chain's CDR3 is CASSQLRPIYNEQFF. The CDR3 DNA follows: TGTGCCAGCAGCCAACTTAGACCGATATACAATGAGCAGTTCTTC.

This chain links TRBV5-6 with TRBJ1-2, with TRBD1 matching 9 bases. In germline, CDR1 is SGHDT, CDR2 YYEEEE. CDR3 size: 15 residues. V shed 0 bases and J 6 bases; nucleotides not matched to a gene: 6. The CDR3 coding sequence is TGTGCCAGCAGCTTGGCCCTAGACAGGGGGAATGGCTACACCTTC. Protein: CASSLALDRGNGYTF.

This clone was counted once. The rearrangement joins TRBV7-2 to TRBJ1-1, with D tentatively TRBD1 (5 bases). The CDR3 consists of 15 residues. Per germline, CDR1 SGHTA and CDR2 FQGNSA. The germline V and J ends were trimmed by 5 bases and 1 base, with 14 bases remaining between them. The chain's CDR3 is CASSPYGQKNTEAFF. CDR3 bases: TGTGCCAGCAGCCCCTACGGACAAAAGAACACTGAAGCTTTCTTT.

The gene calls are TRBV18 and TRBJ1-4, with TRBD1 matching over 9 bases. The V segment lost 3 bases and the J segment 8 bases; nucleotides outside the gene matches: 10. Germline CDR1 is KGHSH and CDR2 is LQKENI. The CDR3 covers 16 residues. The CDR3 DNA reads TGTGCCAGCTCACCCACACAGGGGGCTTCTGAGGAAAAACTGTTTTTT. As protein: CASSPTQGASEEKLFF.

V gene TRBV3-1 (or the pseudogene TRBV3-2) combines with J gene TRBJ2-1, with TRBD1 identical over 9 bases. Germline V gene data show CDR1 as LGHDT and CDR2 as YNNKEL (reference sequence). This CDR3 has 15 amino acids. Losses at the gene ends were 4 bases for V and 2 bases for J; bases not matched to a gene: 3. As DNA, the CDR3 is TGTGCCAGCAGCCGGACAGGGGAAACCTACAATGAGCAGTTCTTC. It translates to CASSRTGETYNEQFF.

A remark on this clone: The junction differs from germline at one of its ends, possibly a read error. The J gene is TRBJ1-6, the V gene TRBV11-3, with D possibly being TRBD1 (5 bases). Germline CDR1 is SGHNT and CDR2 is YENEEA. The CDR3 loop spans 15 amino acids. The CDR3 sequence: CASRLGGVRNSPLHF. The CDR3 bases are TGTGCCAGCAGATTAGGAGGGGTTAGGAATTCACCCCTCCACTTT.

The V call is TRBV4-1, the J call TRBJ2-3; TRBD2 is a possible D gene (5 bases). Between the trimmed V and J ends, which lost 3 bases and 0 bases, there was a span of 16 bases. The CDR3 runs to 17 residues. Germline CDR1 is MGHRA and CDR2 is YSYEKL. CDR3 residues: CASSHVTLAPSTDTQYF. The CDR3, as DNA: TGCGCCAGCAGCCACGTGACTCTAGCCCCTAGCACAGATACGCAGTATTTT.

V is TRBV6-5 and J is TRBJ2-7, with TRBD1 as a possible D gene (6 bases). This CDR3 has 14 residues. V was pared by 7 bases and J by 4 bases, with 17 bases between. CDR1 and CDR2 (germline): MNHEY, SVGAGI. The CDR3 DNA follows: TGTGCCAGCAAACCACAGGGTATAAATTACGAGCAGTACTTC. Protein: CASKPQGINYEQYF.

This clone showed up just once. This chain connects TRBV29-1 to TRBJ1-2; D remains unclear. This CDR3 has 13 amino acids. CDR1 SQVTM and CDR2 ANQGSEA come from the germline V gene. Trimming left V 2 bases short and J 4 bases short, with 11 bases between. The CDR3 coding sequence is TGCAGCGTTGAAATCCCCTCCTCCTATGGCTACACCTTC. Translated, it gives CSVEIPSSYGYTF.

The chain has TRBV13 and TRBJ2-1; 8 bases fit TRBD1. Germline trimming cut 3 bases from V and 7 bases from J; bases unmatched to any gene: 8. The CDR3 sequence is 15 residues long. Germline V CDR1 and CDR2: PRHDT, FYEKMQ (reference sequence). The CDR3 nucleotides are TGTGCCAGCAGCTTCGGGCAGGGGGCTAGGAATGAGCAGTTCTTC. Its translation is CASSFGQGARNEQFF. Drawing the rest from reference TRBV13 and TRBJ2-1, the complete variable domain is AAGVIQSPRHLIKEKRETATLKCYPIPRHDTVYWYQQGPGQDPQFLISFYEKMQSDKGSIPDRFSAQQFSDYHSELNMSSLELGDSALYFCASSFGQGARNEQFFGPGTRLTVL.

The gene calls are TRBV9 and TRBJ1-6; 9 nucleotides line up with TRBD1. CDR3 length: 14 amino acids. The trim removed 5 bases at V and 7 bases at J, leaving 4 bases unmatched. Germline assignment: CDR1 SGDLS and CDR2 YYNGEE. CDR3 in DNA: TGTGCCAGCAGTTCCGGGACAGGGAATTCACCCCTCCACTTT. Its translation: CASSSGTGNSPLHF.

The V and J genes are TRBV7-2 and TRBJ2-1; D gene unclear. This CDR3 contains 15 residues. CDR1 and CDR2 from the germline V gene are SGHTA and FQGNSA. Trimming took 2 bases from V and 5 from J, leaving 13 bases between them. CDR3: CASSLSQGDHNEQFF. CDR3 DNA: TGTGCCAGCAGCTTATCCCAAGGAGATCACAATGAGCAGTTCTTC.